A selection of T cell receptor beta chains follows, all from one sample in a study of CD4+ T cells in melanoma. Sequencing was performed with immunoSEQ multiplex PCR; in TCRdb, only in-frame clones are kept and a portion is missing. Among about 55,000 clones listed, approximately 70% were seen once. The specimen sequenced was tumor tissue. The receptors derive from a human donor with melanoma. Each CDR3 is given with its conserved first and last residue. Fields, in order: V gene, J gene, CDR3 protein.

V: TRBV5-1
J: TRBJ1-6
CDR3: CASSETGDWSYNSPLHF

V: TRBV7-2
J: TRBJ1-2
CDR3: CASSLGTGANYGYTF

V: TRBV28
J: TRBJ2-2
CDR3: CASSLFASGGELFF

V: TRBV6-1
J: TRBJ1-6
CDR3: CASSERRAPGNSPLHF

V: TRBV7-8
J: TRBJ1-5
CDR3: CASSLVGMGSQPQHF

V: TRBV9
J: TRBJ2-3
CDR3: CASSATTPSTDTQYF

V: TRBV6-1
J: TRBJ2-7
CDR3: CASSEAGFYEQYF

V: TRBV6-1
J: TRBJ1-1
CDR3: CASSVSGYTEAFF

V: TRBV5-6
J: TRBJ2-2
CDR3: CASSSDRANTGELFF

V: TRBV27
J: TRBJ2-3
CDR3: CASSLRGTGVRKNTDTQYF

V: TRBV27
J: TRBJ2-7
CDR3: CASKQGASYEQYF

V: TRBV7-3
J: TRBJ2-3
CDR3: CASSLMGQGTDTQYF

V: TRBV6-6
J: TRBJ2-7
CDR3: CASRAHSGQVYEQYF

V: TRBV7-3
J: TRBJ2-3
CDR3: CASSRHGRGGWADTQYF

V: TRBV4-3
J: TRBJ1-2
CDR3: CASSQGTGGLNYGYTF

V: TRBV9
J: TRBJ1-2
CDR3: CASSPLLYGYTF

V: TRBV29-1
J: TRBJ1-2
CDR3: CSVAGFDGYTF

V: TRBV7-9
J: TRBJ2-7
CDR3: CASSAQDLSYEQYF

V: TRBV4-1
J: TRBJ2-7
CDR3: CASSLSGTDPYEQYF

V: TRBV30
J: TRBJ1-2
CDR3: CAWSPQGLNYGYTF

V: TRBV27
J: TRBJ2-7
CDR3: CASSHRQGVYEQYF

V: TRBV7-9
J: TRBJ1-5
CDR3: CASSLGEGESNQPQHF

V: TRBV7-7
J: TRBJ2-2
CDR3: CASSPRSGGGELFF

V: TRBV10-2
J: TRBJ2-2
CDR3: CASSDRNTGELFF

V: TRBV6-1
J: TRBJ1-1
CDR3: CASSVVGVNTEAFF

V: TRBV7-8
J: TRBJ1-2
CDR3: CASSLEPPPSANYGYTF

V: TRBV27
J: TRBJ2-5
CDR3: CASSTGDLQETQYF

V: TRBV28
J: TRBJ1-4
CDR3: CASSGNRGPRGKLFF

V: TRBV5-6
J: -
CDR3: CASSRMGQGNYEQYF

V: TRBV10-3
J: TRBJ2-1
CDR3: CATYGQGIFSYNEQFF

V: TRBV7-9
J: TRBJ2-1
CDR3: CASSVPEGTLTWNEQFF

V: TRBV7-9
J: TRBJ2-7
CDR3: CASSWTEMKYEQYF

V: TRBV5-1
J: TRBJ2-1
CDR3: CASSRWGPGEQFF

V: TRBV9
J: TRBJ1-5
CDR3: CASSSGANQPQHF

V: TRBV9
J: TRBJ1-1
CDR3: CASSVAPSGGTPEAFF

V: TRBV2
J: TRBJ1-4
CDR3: CASRSDRGTNEKLFF

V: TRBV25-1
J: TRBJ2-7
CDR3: CASSEFGAYEQYF

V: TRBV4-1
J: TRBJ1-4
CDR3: CASRGVGATNEKLFF

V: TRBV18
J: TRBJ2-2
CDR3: CASSPRTGLTGELFF